This T cell receptor (beta chain) emerged from a study of blood T cells in healthy people across ages. This CDR3 spans 11 amino acids. CDR1 is KGHDR, CDR2 SFDVKD, per germline. Sample-barcoded 5' priming and a J-beta primer mix drove a second PCR of about 7 to 11 cycles. Each TCR beta cDNA got a 12-nucleotide random molecular identifier. All samples yielded 3 million or more CDR3-containing paired-end reads. Via MiXCR, TCRdb re-called the 5' RACE reads, giving one row per CDR3 protein. The sample shows about 630,000 distinct CDR3 sequences, more than 20% of them seen only once. This clonotype has a handful of counts.

The TCR originated in a man aged 65-85 years in good health. Sample: blood. The chain combines TRBV24-1 with TRBJ2-5; 7 nucleotides align to TRBD1. Gene TRBJ2-1 matches the end of the DNA better, so the J call may be wrong. CDR3 coding DNA: TGTGCCACACAGGGGAACGGTGAGCAGTTCTTC. Protein: CATQGNGEQFF.